This paragraph reports one T cell receptor (beta chain). Its antigen is unidentified. These data belong to a study of CD8 T cells in Susac syndrome. Per the germline V gene, CDR1 is SEHNR and CDR2 is FQNEAQ (reference sequence). V lost 8 bases to trimming and J lost 2 bases, with 11 bases between them. The CDR3 covers 13 residues. Reverse transcription used about 0.45 to 1 ug RNA and random hexamers. Amplification of the TCR beta CDR3 was carried out by immunoSEQ multiplex PCR, which spanned a total of 54 Vbeta and 13 Jbeta segments. A single record per CDR3 protein comes from TCRdb applying MiXCR to the immunoSEQ multiplex PCR reads. The table lists tens of thousands of distinct CDR3 sequences, roughly 94% of them singletons. Study-wide findings and caveats: In total CD8+ repertoires, fewer than 20 Susac-specific public clones were found, and in CD8+ TEMRA repertoires, about 5 were found.

Sequencing of TCR beta was carried out in blood CD8+ and CD4+ T cells. Susac syndrome patients met recently defined diagnostic criteria for definite or probable disease. The TCR originated in a human donor with Susac syndrome. Sequencing input: CD8+ T cells from PBMCs. V is TRBV7-9 and J is TRBJ2-3, with a weak D call TRBD1 (5 bases). Here the CDR3 DNA reads TGTGCCAGCGGGGCACCGAACACAGATACGCAGTATTTT. Protein product: CASGAPNTDTQYF.